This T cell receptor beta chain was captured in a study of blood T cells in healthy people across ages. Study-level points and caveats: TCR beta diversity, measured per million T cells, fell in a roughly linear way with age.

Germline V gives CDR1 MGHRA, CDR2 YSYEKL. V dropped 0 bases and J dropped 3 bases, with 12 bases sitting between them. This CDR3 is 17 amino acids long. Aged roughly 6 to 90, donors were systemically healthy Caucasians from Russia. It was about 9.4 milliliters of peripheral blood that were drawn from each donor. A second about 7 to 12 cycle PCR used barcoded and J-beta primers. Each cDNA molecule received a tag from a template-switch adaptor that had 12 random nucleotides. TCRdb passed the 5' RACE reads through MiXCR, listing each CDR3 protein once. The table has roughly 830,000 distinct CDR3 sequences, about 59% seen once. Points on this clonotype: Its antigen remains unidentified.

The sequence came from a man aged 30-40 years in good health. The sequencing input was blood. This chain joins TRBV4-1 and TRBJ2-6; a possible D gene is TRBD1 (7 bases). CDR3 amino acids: CASSQESRGVGANVLTF. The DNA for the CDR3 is TGCGCCAGCAGCCAAGAAAGCAGGGGGGTTGGGGCCAACGTCCTGACTTTC.